Each of the 7 T cell receptor beta chains below was sequenced from the same sample in a study of CD8+ T cells in alopecia areata. Noted treatment: oral pan-JAK inhibitor, 5-10 mg twice daily. Extracted RNA was reverse transcribed into cDNA, the sequencing template. Clones were sequenced by immunoSEQ multiplex PCR, and TCRdb holds only the in-frame ones, with some missing. The sample yields about 60,000 clones, approximately 44% seen once. The material sequenced was CD8+ T cells sorted from blood, taken at roughly week 36, from a patient treated with tofacitinib. All receptors come from a human donor with alopecia areata.

J is TRBJ2-3 and V is TRBV5-1; 12 bases align to TRBD1. V lost 7 bases and J lost 6; bases outside the gene matches: 9. The germline CDR1 and CDR2 sequences are SGHRS and YFSETQ. This CDR3 has 15 residues. The CDR3 here is CASGSGTGGRDTQYF. CDR3 sequence (DNA): TGCGCCAGCGGTTCCGGGACAGGGGGCAGGGATACGCAGTATTTT. Full variable domain (remainder filled in from reference TRBV5-1 and TRBJ2-3): KAGVTQTPRYLIKTRGQQVTLSCSPISGHRSVSWYQQTPGQGLQFLFEYFSETQRNKGNFPGRFSGRQFSNSRSEMNVSTLELGDSALYLCASGSGTGGRDTQYFGPGTRLTVL.

The V call is TRBV14, the J call TRBJ1-1; TRBD1 agrees at 9 bases. Germline V gives CDR1 SGHDN, CDR2 FVKESK. The trim removed 4 bases at V and 5 bases at J, leaving 5 bases unmatched. This CDR3 contains 14 residues. The CDR3 sequence: CASSPTGGGTEAFF. The CDR3 region has the DNA TGTGCCAGCAGCCCGACAGGGGGTGGTACTGAAGCTTTCTTT.

The genes are TRBV4-1 and TRBJ2-7; 9 bases align to TRBD1. The CDR3 spans 15 residues. Germline V lookup: CDR1 MGHRA, CDR2 YSYEKL. V dropped 4 bases and J dropped 4; count of bases not matched to a gene: 8. Here the CDR3 DNA reads TGCGCCAGCAGCCCGCGTTCCGGGACAGGGTACGAGCAGTACTTC. It yields the protein CASSPRSGTGYEQYF.

V gene TRBV6-1 combines with J gene TRBJ2-1; TRBD2 matches 8 bases. Germline V gene lookup returns CDR1 MNHNS and CDR2 SASEGT. The J segment lost 4 bases and the V segment lost 6 bases, leaving 5 bases of the junction unmatched. This CDR3 contains 14 residues. As DNA, the CDR3 is TGTGCCAGCAGAGCGGGAGAGTTGTACAATGAGCAGTTCTTC. As protein: CASRAGELYNEQFF.

This sequence joins TRBV2 and TRBJ2-7; D is possibly TRBD1 (6 bases). CDR1 is SNHLY and CDR2 is FYNNEI in the germline V gene. The CDR3 runs 15 residues. The V end lost 8 bases, the J end lost 7 bases, and 24 bases lay between the germline ends. For the CDR3, the DNA is TGTGCCAGCTATGGGGAGACAGGCGGAAGTGAGGAGCAGTACTTC. This gives the protein CASYGETGGSEEQYF.

This chain connects TRBV4-1 to TRBJ2-7; 7 bases line up with TRBD2. The CDR3 covers 15 residues. Germline V gene lookup returns CDR1 MGHRA and CDR2 YSYEKL. The junction had 8 bases not matched to a gene; V was cut back by 4 bases and J by 2 bases. The CDR3 bases are TGCGCCAGCAGCCCCAAAGGGAGGGATCCCTACGAGCAGTACTTC. Encoded protein: CASSPKGRDPYEQYF.

This clone was counted between two and nine times. V is TRBV29-1 and J is TRBJ1-1; D remains unclear. This CDR3 region has 13 residues. Trimming removed 6 bases from V and 7 bases from J, with 18 bases in between. CDR1 is SQVTM, CDR2 ANQGSEA, per germline. This chain's CDR3 is CSVRGGIFGEAFF. CDR3 DNA sequence: TGCAGCGTGCGGGGTGGCATTTTCGGTGAAGCTTTCTTT.